The table lists the clone carrying this TCR beta chain with a few counts. Using immunoSEQ multiplex PCR, the repertoire was profiled, and TCRdb retains in-frame clones only, with some absent. The sample includes 100,000 or so clones, about four fifths of them seen just once. The data are from a study of blood T cell repertoires in COVID-19. The junction had 12 bases not matched to a gene; V was cut back by 1 base and J by 7 bases. Germline V gives CDR1 SGHKS, CDR2 YYEKEE (reference sequence). The CDR3 runs 18 residues. The chain uses TRBV5-5 and TRBJ2-1, with 12 bases fitting TRBD2. This sequence was found in a man aged 35 to 55 with active or convalescent COVID-19. The material sequenced was peripheral blood. The CDR3 region has the DNA TGTGCCAGCAGCTTGAAACTAGCGGGGGGCCTAGGTTTAAATGAGCAGTTCTTC. As protein: CASSLKLAGGLGLNEQFF.